This T cell receptor beta chain is drawn from a study of T cell responses to AZD1222 COVID-19 vaccine (dated by TCRdb to the early 2020s). At the level of the whole study: Because spike-specific TCR depth and breadth did not differ between the two schedules, AZD1222 recipients who got a second dose at roughly 4 weeks were pooled with those who got a second dose at roughly 12 weeks. Trial participants were enrolled into age subgroups of 18-55, 56-69 and 70-plus years, which contained 148, 28 and 57 TCR-sequenced participants, respectively. A total of about 230 trial participants underwent TCR sequencing, of whom 200 to 220 received two doses of AZD1222 and some 25 received two doses of the MenACWY control vaccine. General findings and caveats noted by the study authors: CD4 TCRs associated with the vaccine covered the entire spike protein, and the dominant responses were in regions 160-218 and 743-854. Most participants were white British and females outnumbered males, and the authors suggested that clonal diversity may have been underestimated. Conclusions about previously exposed vaccinees are limited because only five or six AZD1222 recipients were SARS-CoV-2 seropositive at baseline. Epitopes outside the regions mutated in the B.1.351 and B.1.1.7 variants were reportedly recognized by nearly half of the unique spike-specific TCRs. After two AZD1222 doses, spike-specific TCR breadth and depth were significantly higher than at day 0 and than in MenACWY recipients. Because no samples from the day 14 peak response were available, repertoires could be characterized only after the peak T cell response. In the small 56-69-year group, the increase in depth fell short of significance, most likely because of low power.

Details on this clone: This clone's antigen is unknown. Per-base quality was not reported, and no clone a single base away is much larger than it.

The junction carries 12 bases between V and J, which are trimmed by 3 bases and 3 bases respectively. The CDR3 sequence holds 14 residues, the cysteine and phenylalanine included. Only the CDR3 region is kept as DNA, spanning 42 bases read in frame from base 1. For CDR1 and CDR2, the germline V gene lists MDHEN and SYDVKM. The CDR3 regions of human TCRbeta chains were analyzed by immunosequencing. From the authors' description of their analysis: Repertoire TCRs were matched against a reference library of SARS-CoV-2-specific TCRs generated with the MIRA antigen-specificity platform. Breadth was defined as the fraction of unique TCRs that were SARS-CoV-2-associated. Depth was defined as the fraction of total T cells that were SARS-CoV-2-associated. Using the MIRA data, each spike-specific TCR was mapped to the spike region that the TCR reacts to and placed in a CD4 or CD8 class. Log10-transformed breadth and depth values were compared by one-way ANOVA with Sidak's multiple comparisons tests. The table comes from immuneACCESS by way of TCRdb, which keeps in-frame sequences with V and J called. Part of the clones is missing from these tables; in studies checked, under half for an unresolved V gene and the rest for unknown reasons. That table gives V, J and clone size, and the DNA gave D and trimming. This sample gives under 200,000 clones in total; roughly 90% of them show up just once. The top ten clones comprise nearly 1% of the sample.

Interpreted using the paper, the time point label stands for: baseline before first vaccination. The vaccinee samples were drawn from two UK trials, COV001 and COV002, one of which was a single-blind randomized controlled phase 2/3 trial testing AZD1222 (ChAdOx1 nCoV-19) in healthy adults. Trial participant PBMC samples were collected at day 0 and day 28 after the second dose for TCRbeta chain sequencing. Sample: peripheral blood, taken on day 0 of AZD1222 vaccination. The chain is encoded by TRBV28 joined to TRBJ2-7; the D gene is tentatively TRBD1 or TRBD2, each matching 5 bases. The receptor was isolated from an adult in good health. Read as DNA, the sequence is TGTGCCAGCAGTTTCTTGCAGGGAGTCTACGAGCAGTACTTC. Translated, this gives CASSFLQGVYEQYF.